The 28 T cell receptor beta chains below come from one sample, sequenced in a study of T-cell reconstitution after alpha-beta-depleted transplantation in children. For TCRbeta, the library was prepared with unique molecular identifiers. TCRdb recomputed calls from the PCR reads with MiXCR, one row per CDR3 protein. The sample includes hundreds of thousands of distinct CDR3 sequences, around 12% of them seen just once. Sequenced here: PBMCs from the stem cell graft donor, sampled from the stem cell graft. Source of these receptors: a human donor who donated a stem cell graft to a child with acute lymphoblastic leukemia.

This clonotype came up many times. This chain connects TRBV6-1 to TRBJ2-5, with D tentatively TRBD2 (5 bases). The V gene lost 0 bases and the J gene lost 5 bases, with 10 bases spanning the gap. CDR1 is MNHNS, CDR2 SASEGT, per germline. The CDR3 totals 14 residues. For the CDR3, the DNA is TGTGCCAGCAGTGAAGCGGTGTCGGGGGAGACCCAGTACTTC. Encoded protein: CASSEAVSGETQYF.

This clonotype has ten or more counts. V and J are TRBV29-1 and TRBJ2-6; D is unresolved. Per germline, CDR1 SQVTM and CDR2 ANQGSEA. The CDR3 length is 12 residues. The V end was cut by 4 bases, the J end by 4 bases, with 5 bases between. CDR3 nucleotide sequence: TGCAGCGTTGGTCTGGGGGCCAACGTCCTGACTTTC. It specifies CSVGLGANVLTF.

In its sample, this clonotype was seen many times. In DNA form, the CDR3 reads TGTGCCAGCAGCAGACAGGGATTAAGCTCCTACGAGCAGTACTTC. It encodes CASSRQGLSSYEQYF. V gene TRBV9 combines with J gene TRBJ2-7, with 7 bases that match TRBD1. V gave up 4 bases and J gave up 0 bases; unmatched junction bases: 7. The CDR3 loop spans 15 amino acids. Per the germline V gene, CDR1 is SGDLS and CDR2 is YYNGEE.

This clonotype was detected ten times or more. The gene calls are TRBV20-1 and TRBJ2-2, with D perhaps TRBD1 (5 bases). The germline V gene has CDR1 DFQATT and CDR2 SNEGSKA (reference sequence). The CDR3 totals 14 residues. V lost 5 bases and J lost 0, with 10 bases in between. DNA for the CDR3: TGCAGTGCTGCAGGGTTGGCGAACACCGGGGAGCTGTTTTTT. Translating gives CSAAGLANTGELFF.

The chain recombines TRBV18 with TRBJ2-7; D may be TRBD1 (6 bases). This CDR3 has 15 amino acids. V was shortened by 4 bases and J by 2 bases, with 15 bases between the two germline ends. CDR1 is KGHSH and CDR2 is LQKENI in the germline V gene. CDR3 sequence: CASSLLGQQPYEQYF. The CDR3 DNA follows: TGTGCCAGCTCACTCCTCGGACAGCAACCCTACGAGCAGTACTTC.

The sample holds many counts of this clonotype. This chain connects TRBV7-9 to TRBJ1-1, with a tentative D call TRBD1 (5 bases). The germline gives CDR1 SEHNR, CDR2 FQNEAQ (reference sequence). The length of the CDR3 is 14 residues. V lost 1 base to trimming and J lost 8 bases, with 14 bases between them. The CDR3 DNA is TGTGCCAGCAGCTTAGAGGGACCCCGGGAAGAAGCTTTCTTT. This sequence encodes CASSLEGPREEAFF.

The V gene is TRBV20-1, the J gene TRBJ2-1; tentative D call: TRBD1 (8 bases). The CDR3 loop spans 20 amino acids. Trimming shortened V by 1 base and J by 4 bases, and 29 bases separated the two germline ends. The germline V gene encodes CDR1 DFQATT and CDR2 SNEGSKA (reference sequence). The CDR3 spells CSARASPGTGRGAGYNEQFF. CDR3 bases: TGCAGTGCTAGAGCCTCGCCCGGGACAGGACGGGGGGCCGGTTACAATGAGCAGTTCTTC.

This clonotype was observed a few times. The V call is TRBV7-9, the J call TRBJ2-2; D is unclear. Trimming pared 5 bases from V and 4 bases from J, leaving 8 bases between. Germline loops: CDR1 SEHNR, CDR2 FQNEAQ (reference sequence). CDR3 length equals 13 residues. The CDR3 loop reads CASSTQVTGELFF. CDR3 nucleotide sequence: TGTGCCAGCAGCACCCAGGTCACCGGGGAGCTGTTTTTT.

The CDR3 sequence is CASSLVSGTLYEQYF. Written as DNA, the CDR3 is TGTGCCAGCAGCTTAGTTAGCGGGACCCTCTACGAGCAGTACTTC. The chain uses TRBV14 and TRBJ2-7; TRBD2 agrees at 8 bases. CDR3 length: 15 amino acids. Trimming removed 5 bases from V and 3 bases from J; junction bases left unmatched: 9. Germline CDR1 and CDR2: SGHDN and FVKESK.

This clonotype was detected only a few times. V and J are TRBV15 and TRBJ2-2, with D perhaps given as TRBD1 or TRBD2 (6 bases each). This CDR3 is 14 amino acids long. Trimming stripped 6 bases from V and 3 bases from J, with 11 bases between. The germline CDR1 and CDR2 sequences are LNHNV and YYDKDF (reference sequence). The CDR3 DNA follows: TGTGCCACCAGTCTAGGGGGGCACACCGGGGAGCTGTTTTTT. Protein sequence: CATSLGGHTGELFF.

This clonotype was found a few times. The gene calls are TRBV7-9 and TRBJ2-7; possible D gene TRBD1, 5 bases. Germline-derived CDR1 and CDR2 are SEHNR and FQNEAQ (reference sequence). This CDR3 spans 13 amino acids. The V end lost 2 bases, the J end lost 3 bases, and 8 bases lay between the germline ends. The CDR3 DNA follows: TGTGCCAGCAGCTTATCCAGGGTCTACGAGCAGTACTTC. This translates into CASSLSRVYEQYF.

This clonotype was found a few times. The chain uses TRBV12-3 or TRBV12-4 and TRBJ2-1; TRBD2 agrees at 8 bases. The CDR3 runs to 20 residues. V shed 6 bases and J 4 bases; nucleotides not matched to a gene: 23. The CDR3 is CASSSGTRGRKSSLYNEQFF. CDR3 bases: TGTGCCAGCAGCTCCGGGACTAGGGGTAGGAAGAGTAGCCTATACAATGAGCAGTTCTTC.

The rearrangement links TRBV5-4 to TRBJ2-3; no clear D. Trimming took 3 bases from V and 5 from J, leaving 16 bases between them. From germline, CDR1 is SGHNT and CDR2 YYREEE (reference sequence). The CDR3 covers 15 residues. As DNA, the CDR3 is TGTGCCAGCAGCTCAAATAGAATTGCCGGAGATACGCAGTATTTT. Amino acids: CASSSNRIAGDTQYF.

This clonotype was observed many times. The chain couples TRBV7-2 to TRBJ2-3, with D unclear. The CDR3 sequence is 14 residues long. Trimming left V 1 base short and J 2 bases short, with 7 bases between. The V gene's germline CDR1 is SGHTA and CDR2 FQGNSA. CDR3 loop: CASSLDAYTDTQYF. CDR3 DNA: TGTGCCAGCAGCTTAGACGCTTACACAGATACGCAGTATTTT.

Ten or more counts support this clonotype. The rearrangement links TRBV2 to TRBJ2-7, with TRBD2 matching over 11 bases. Looked up from germline, CDR1 is SNHLY and CDR2 is FYNNEI. V gave up 5 bases and J gave up 3 bases; unmatched junction bases: 6. This CDR3 contains 15 residues. As DNA, the CDR3 is TGTGCCAGCAGTCGAAGGACTAGCGGGTACTACGAGCAGTACTTC. Its translation is CASSRRTSGYYEQYF. Full variable domain (outside the CDR3, taken from reference TRBV2 and TRBJ2-7): EPEVTQTPSHQVTQMGQEVILRCVPISNHLYFYWYRQILGQKVEFLVSFYNNEISEKSEIFDDQFSVERPDGSNFTLKIRSTKLEDSAMYFCASSRRTSGYYEQYFGPGTRLTVT.

In its sample, this clonotype was seen many times. The chain recombines TRBV12-3 or TRBV12-4 with TRBJ1-2; possibly TRBD1 for D (5 bases). V was shortened by 7 bases and J by 0 bases, with 15 bases between the two germline ends. The CDR3 spans 15 residues. CDR3 sequence: CASMRGGWSNYGYTF. CDR3 DNA: TGTGCCAGCATGAGGGGAGGATGGTCTAACTATGGCTACACCTTC.

For the CDR3, the DNA is TGTGCCAGCAGCTTAGTGAGCAGCACAGATACGCAGTATTTT. It translates to CASSLVSSTDTQYF. This chain connects TRBV7-2 to TRBJ2-3; D call uncertain. CDR3 length: 14 residues. CDR1 SGHTA and CDR2 FQGNSA come from the germline V gene. The ends were cut back, 1 base at V and 0 bases at J, with 5 bases in the middle.

This clonotype was observed many times. The rearrangement links TRBV11-2 to TRBJ2-3; 8 nucleotides line up with TRBD1. CDR1 is SGHAT and CDR2 is FQNNGV in the germline V gene. V was clipped by 5 bases and J by 4 bases; unmatched bases: 14. This CDR3 has 17 residues. The CDR3 DNA reads as TGTGCCAGCAGCCCCAAGGCGGACAGGGCCTCCCCAGATACGCAGTATTTT. This gives the protein CASSPKADRASPDTQYF.

This clonotype was observed at least ten times. This chain joins TRBV5-1 and TRBJ2-7, with a tentative D call TRBD2 (5 bases). V was clipped by 1 base and J by 7 bases, with 12 bases between them. The germline V gene has CDR1 SGHRS and CDR2 YFSETQ. The CDR3 is 13 amino acids. The CDR3 nucleotides read TGCGCCAGCAGCTTGCTTAGCGACGAAGAGCAGTACTTC. It specifies CASSLLSDEEQYF.

At least ten counts were recorded for this clonotype. The chain recombines TRBV29-1 with TRBJ2-5; weak D call: TRBD2 (6 bases). The V gene lost 7 bases and the J gene lost 3 bases, with 12 bases spanning the gap. The germline V gene has CDR1 SQVTM and CDR2 ANQGSEA. CDR3 length: 12 residues. The CDR3 is CSALPGEETQYF. The CDR3 DNA reads as TGCAGCGCCCTCCCGGGGGAAGAGACCCAGTACTTC.

The chain carries TRBV7-2 and TRBJ1-5; D possibly corresponds to TRBD1 (5 bases). Trimming took 4 bases from V and 1 from J, leaving 14 bases between them. Germline CDR1 reads SGHTA; CDR2 reads FQGNSA. CDR3 length: 16 amino acids. This CDR3 is CASSYMGTGSNQPQHF. The CDR3 region has the DNA TGTGCCAGCAGCTATATGGGGACGGGCAGCAATCAGCCCCAGCATTTT.

This clonotype was detected ten times or more. This rearrangement joins TRBV7-9 to TRBJ2-1; 8 bases map to TRBD2. The V gene end was trimmed by 8 bases and the J gene end by 5 bases; junction bases not matched to a gene: 11. The CDR3 length is 15 residues. The germline gives CDR1 SEHNR, CDR2 FQNEAQ (reference sequence). The CDR3 loop is CASPLSPGGNNEQFF. In nucleotides, the CDR3 is TGTGCCAGCCCCCTGTCGCCGGGAGGGAACAATGAGCAGTTCTTC.

This clonotype came up many times. This CDR3 reads CASSSTYNEQFF. CDR3 in DNA: TGTGCCAGCAGTTCCACCTACAATGAGCAGTTCTTC. The chain uses TRBV6-2 or TRBV6-3 and TRBJ2-1; no firm D call. Trimming left V 4 bases short and J 2 bases short, with 3 bases between. The germline CDR1 and CDR2 sequences are MNHEY and SVGEGT. The CDR3 has 12 residues.

At least ten counts were recorded for this clonotype. The chain employs TRBV5-1 and TRBJ1-2; TRBD1 matches at 9 bases. The CDR3 is 13 residues long. The germline gives CDR1 SGHRS, CDR2 YFSETQ. V was clipped by 4 bases and J by 8 bases; unmatched bases: 6. DNA for the CDR3: TGCGCCAGCAGCCCTGGACAGGGGCCAGGCTACACCTTC. Translating gives CASSPGQGPGYTF.

This clonotype appeared many times. This sequence joins TRBV5-5 and TRBJ2-3; no firm D call. Per germline, CDR1 SGHKS and CDR2 YYEKEE (reference sequence). V shed 1 base and J shed 4 bases, with 7 bases lying between them. The CDR3 is made up of 13 amino acids. CDR3: CASSLNRADTQYF. The CDR3 DNA is TGTGCCAGCAGCTTGAACCGCGCAGATACGCAGTATTTT.

The rearrangement links TRBV3-1 to TRBJ2-7; D is unclear. V was clipped by 4 bases and J by 3 bases, with 10 bases between them. CDR1 and CDR2 from the germline V gene are LGHDT and YNNKEL (reference sequence). The CDR3 runs 13 residues. As DNA, the CDR3 is TGTGCCAGCAGCCCAAGTACCGGCTACGAGCAGTACTTC. Its protein product is CASSPSTGYEQYF.

This clonotype was detected only once. Since a much larger clone is just one base distant, this may be a read error. V usage is TRBV19 and J usage is TRBJ1-5; a weak D match, TRBD1 (5 bases). Trimming left V 6 bases short and J 5 bases short, with 14 bases between. Per the germline V gene, CDR1 is LNHDA and CDR2 is SQIVND (reference sequence). This CDR3 is 14 amino acids long. CDR3 in DNA: TGTGCCAGTAGGTTCGGCAGGGTACATCAGCCCCAGCATTTT. Residues: CASRFGRVHQPQHF.

The table lists this clonotype with many counts. This chain joins TRBV15 and TRBJ2-1; 8 nucleotides agree with TRBD1. Germline assignment: CDR1 LNHNV and CDR2 YYDKDF (reference sequence). The V gene end was trimmed by 1 base and the J gene end by 5 bases; junction bases not matched to a gene: 7. The CDR3 is 16 amino acids. This CDR3 is CATSRVPQGADNEQFF. CDR3 nucleotides: TGTGCCACCAGCAGAGTTCCGCAGGGGGCCGACAATGAGCAGTTCTTC.